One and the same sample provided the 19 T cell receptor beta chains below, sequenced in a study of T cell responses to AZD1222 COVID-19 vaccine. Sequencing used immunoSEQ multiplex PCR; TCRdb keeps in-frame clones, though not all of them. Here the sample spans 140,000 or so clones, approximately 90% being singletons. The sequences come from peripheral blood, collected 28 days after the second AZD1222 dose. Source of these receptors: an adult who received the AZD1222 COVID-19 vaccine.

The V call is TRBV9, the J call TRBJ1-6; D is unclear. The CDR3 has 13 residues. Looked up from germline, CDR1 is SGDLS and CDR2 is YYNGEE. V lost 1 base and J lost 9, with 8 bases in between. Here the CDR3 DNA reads TGTGCCAGCAGCGTAATGGATGGTTCACCCCTCCACTTT. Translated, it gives CASSVMDGSPLHF. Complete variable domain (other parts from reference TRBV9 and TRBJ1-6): DSGVTQTPKHLITATGQRVTLRCSPRSGDLSVYWYQQSLDQGLQFLIQYYNGEERAKGNILERFSAQQFPDLHSELNLSSLELGDSALYFCASSVMDGSPLHFGNGTRLTVT.

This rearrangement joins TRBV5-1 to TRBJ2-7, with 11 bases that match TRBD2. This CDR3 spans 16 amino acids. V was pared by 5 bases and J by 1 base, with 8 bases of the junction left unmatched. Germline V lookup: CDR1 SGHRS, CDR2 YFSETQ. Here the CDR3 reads CASSWGSGRGSYEQYF. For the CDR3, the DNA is TGCGCCAGCAGTTGGGGTAGCGGGAGGGGTTCCTACGAGCAGTACTTC.

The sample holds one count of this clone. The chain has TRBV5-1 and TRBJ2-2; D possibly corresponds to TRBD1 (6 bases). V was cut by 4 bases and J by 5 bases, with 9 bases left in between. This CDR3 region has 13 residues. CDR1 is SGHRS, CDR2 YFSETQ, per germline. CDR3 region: CASSPQGTGELFF. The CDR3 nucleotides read TGCGCCAGCAGCCCGCAGGGGACCGGGGAGCTGTTTTTT.

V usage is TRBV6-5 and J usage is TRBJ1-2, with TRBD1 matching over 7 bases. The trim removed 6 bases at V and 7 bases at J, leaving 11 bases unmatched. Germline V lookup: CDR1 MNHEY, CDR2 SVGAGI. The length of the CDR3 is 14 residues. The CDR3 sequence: CASRRGTAVFGYTF. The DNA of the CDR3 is TGTGCCAGCAGACGTGGGACAGCCGTTTTTGGCTACACCTTC.

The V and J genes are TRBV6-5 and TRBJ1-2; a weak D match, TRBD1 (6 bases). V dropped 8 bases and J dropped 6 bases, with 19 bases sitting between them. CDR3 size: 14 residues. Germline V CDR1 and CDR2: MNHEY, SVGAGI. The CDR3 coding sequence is TGTGCCAGCCTTAAGAGGGGGACAACGGATGGCTACACCTTC. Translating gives CASLKRGTTDGYTF.

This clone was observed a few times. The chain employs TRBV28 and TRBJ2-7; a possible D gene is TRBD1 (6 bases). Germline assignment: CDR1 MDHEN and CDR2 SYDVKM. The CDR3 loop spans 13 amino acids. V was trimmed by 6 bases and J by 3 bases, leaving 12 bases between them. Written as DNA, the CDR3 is TGTGCCAGCAGCGAACGACAGGTCTACGAGCAGTACTTC. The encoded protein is CASSERQVYEQYF.

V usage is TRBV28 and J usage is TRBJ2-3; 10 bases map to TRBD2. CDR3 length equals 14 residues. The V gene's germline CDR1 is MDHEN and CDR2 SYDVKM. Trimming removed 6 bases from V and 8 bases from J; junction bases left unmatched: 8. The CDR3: CASRGSGRAFTQYF. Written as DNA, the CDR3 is TGTGCCAGCAGGGGGAGCGGGAGGGCCTTTACGCAGTATTTT. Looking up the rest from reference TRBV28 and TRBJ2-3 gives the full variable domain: DVKVTQSSRYLVKRTGEKVFLECVQDMDHENMFWYRQDPGLGLRLIYFSYDVKMKEKGDIPEGYSVSREKKERFSLILESASTNQTSMYLCASRGSGRAFTQYFGPGTRLTVL.

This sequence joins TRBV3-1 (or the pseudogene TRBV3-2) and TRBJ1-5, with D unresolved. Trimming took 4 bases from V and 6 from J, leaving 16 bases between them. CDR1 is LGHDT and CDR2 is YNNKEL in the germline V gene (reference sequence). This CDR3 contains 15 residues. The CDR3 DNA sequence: TGTGCCAGCAGCCCTACGGGAGTTCCCACTCAGCCCCAGCATTTT. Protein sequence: CASSPTGVPTQPQHF.

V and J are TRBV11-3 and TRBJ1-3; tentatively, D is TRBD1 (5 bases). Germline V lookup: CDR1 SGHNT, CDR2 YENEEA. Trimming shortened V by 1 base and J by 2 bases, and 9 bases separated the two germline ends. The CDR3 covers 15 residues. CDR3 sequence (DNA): TGTGCCAGCAGCTTAGTAGGAGGGGCTGGAAACACCATATATTTT. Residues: CASSLVGGAGNTIYF.

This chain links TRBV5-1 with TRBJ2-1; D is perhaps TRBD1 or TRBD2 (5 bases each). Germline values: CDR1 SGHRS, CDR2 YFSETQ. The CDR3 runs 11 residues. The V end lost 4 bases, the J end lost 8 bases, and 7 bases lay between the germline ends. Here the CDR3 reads CASSPGHEQFF. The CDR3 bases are TGCGCCAGCAGCCCGGGGCATGAGCAGTTCTTC.

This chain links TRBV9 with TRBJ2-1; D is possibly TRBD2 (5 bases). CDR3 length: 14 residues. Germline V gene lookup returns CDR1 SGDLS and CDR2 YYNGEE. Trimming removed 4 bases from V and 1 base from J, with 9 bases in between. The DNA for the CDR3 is TGTGCCAGCAGCCCCACTAGGTCCTACAATGAGCAGTTCTTC. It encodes CASSPTRSYNEQFF. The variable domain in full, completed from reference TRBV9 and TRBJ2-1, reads DSGVTQTPKHLITATGQRVTLRCSPRSGDLSVYWYQQSLDQGLQFLIQYYNGEERAKGNILERFSAQQFPDLHSELNLSSLELGDSALYFCASSPTRSYNEQFFGPGTRLTVL.

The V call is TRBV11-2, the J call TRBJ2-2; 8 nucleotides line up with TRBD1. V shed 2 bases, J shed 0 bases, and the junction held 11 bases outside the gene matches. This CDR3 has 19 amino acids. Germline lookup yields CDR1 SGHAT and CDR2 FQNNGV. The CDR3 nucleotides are TGTGCCAGCAGCTTACGCCCCCGGGACAGGTCCTCGAACACCGGGGAGCTGTTTTTT. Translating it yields CASSLRPRDRSSNTGELFF.

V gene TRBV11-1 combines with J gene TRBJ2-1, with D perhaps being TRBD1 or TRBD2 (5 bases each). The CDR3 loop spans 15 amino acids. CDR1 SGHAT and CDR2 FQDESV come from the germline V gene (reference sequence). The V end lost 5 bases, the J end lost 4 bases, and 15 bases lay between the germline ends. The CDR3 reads CASSPSTGPYNEQFF. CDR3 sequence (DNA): TGTGCCAGCAGCCCGAGCACGGGACCATACAATGAGCAGTTCTTC.

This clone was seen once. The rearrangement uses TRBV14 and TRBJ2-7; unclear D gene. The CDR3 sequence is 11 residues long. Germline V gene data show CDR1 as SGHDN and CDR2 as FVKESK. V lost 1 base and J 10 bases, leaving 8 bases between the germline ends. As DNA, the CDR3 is TGTGCCAGCAGCCAAGGCGTGCGCCAGTACTTC. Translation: CASSQGVRQYF. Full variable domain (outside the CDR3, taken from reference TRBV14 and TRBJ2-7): EAGVTQFPSHSVIEKGQTVTLRCDPISGHDNLYWYRRVMGKEIKFLLHFVKESKQDESGMPNNRFLAERTGGTYSTLKVQPAELEDSGVYFCASSQGVRQYFGPGTRLTVT.

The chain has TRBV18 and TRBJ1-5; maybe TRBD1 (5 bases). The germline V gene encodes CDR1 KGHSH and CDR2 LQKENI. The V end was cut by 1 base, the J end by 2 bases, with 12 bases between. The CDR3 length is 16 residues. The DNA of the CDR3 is TGTGCCAGCTCACCACGGGGGATGGATCGCAATCAGCCCCAGCATTTT. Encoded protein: CASSPRGMDRNQPQHF. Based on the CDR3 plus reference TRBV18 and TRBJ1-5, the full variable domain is NAGVMQNPRHLVRRRGQEARLRCSPMKGHSHVYWYRQLPEEGLKFMVYLQKENIIDESGMPKERFSAEFPKEGPSILRIQQVVRGDSAAYFCASSPRGMDRNQPQHFGDGTRLSIL.

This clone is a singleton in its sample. The CDR3 protein is CASSRTASDTQYF. The CDR3 coding sequence is TGTGCCAGCAGCCGGACAGCCTCAGATACGCAGTATTTT. J is TRBJ2-3 and V is TRBV9; TRBD1 might be the D (6 bases). V was clipped by 4 bases and J by 4 bases, with 10 bases between them. This CDR3 spans 13 amino acids. Per germline, CDR1 SGDLS and CDR2 YYNGEE. The whole variable domain, remainder taken from reference TRBV9 and TRBJ2-3, is DSGVTQTPKHLITATGQRVTLRCSPRSGDLSVYWYQQSLDQGLQFLIQYYNGEERAKGNILERFSAQQFPDLHSELNLSSLELGDSALYFCASSRTASDTQYFGPGTRLTVL.

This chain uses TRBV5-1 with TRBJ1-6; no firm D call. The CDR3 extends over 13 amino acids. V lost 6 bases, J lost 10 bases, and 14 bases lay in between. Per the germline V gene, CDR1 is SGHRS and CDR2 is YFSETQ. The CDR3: CASTKEISSPLHF. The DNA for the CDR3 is TGCGCCAGCACCAAGGAGATTTCCTCACCCCTCCACTTT.

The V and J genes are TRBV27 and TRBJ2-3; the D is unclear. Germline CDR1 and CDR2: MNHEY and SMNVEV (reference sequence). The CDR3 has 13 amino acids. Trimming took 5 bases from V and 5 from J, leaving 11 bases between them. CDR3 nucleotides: TGTGCCAGCAGTATGGGGTCCCGAGATACGCAGTATTTT. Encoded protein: CASSMGSRDTQYF.

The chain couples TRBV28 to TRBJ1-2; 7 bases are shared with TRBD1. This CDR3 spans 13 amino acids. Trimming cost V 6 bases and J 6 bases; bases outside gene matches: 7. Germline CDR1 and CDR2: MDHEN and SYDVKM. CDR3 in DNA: TGTGCCAGCAGACTCAGGGGGGGGAATGGCTACACCTTC. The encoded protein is CASRLRGGNGYTF.